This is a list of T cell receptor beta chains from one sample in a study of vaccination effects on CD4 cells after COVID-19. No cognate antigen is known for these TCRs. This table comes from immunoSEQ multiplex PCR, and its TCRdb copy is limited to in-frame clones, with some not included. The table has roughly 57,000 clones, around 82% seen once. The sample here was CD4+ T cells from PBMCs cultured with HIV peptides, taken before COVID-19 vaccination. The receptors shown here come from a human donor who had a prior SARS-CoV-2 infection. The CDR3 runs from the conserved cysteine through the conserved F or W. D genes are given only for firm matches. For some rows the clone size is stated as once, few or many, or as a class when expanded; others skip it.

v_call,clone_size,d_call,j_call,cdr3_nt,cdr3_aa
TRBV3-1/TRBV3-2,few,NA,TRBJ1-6,TGTGCCAGCAGCCAAGACAAAAATTCACCCCTCCACTTT,CASSQDKNSPLHF
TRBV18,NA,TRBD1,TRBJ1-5,TGTGCCAGCTCACCACTACAGGGGGCTGATCAGCCCCAGCATTTT,CASSPLQGADQPQHF
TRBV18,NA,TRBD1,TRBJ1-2,TGTGCCAGCTCACCCGGGACAGGGACTTTTAACTATGGCTACACCTTC,CASSPGTGTFNYGYTF
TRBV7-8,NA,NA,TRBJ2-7,TGTGCCAGCAGCTTAGGGGGGGACGTTTACGAGCAGTACTTC,CASSLGGDVYEQYF
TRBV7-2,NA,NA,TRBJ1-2,TGTGCCAGCAGCTTAGTCCCCACCAACTATGGCTACACCTTC,CASSLVPTNYGYTF
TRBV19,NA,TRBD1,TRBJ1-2,TGTGCCAGTCTGAAGACAGGGACTAACTATGGCTACACCTTC,CASLKTGTNYGYTF
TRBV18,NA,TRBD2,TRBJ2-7,TGTGCCAGCTCACCCGATTGGGATTTCGGGGGGGAAACCTACGAGCAGTACTTC,CASSPDWDFGGETYEQYF
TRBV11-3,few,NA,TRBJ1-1,TGTGCCAGCAGCTTGCGCCGAGGGACTGAAGCTTTCTTT,CASSLRRGTEAFF
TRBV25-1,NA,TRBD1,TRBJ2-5,TGTGCCAGCAGTGGACAGGGGGTCTTCTCTTTTCCAGAGACCCAGTACTTC,CASSGQGVFSFPETQYF
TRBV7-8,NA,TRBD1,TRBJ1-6,TGTGCCAGCAGCTTTTTGCAGGGGGGTTCACCCCTCCACTTT,CASSFLQGGSPLHF
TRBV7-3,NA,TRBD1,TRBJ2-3,TGTGCCAGCAGCCGACAGGGGGCGGGCGATACGCAGTATTTT,CASSRQGAGDTQYF
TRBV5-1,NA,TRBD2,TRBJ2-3,TGCGCCAGCAGCGCGACTAGCGTGGTCACAGATACGCAGTATTTT,CASSATSVVTDTQYF
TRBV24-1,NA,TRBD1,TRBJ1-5,TGTGCCACCAGTGACCCCGGGACAGGAGGTGTACCCCAGCATTTT,CATSDPGTGGVPQHF